One sample yielded the 25 T cell receptor beta chains listed below, sequenced in a study of T cells in Graves' hyperthyroidism and ophthalmopathy. Amplified regions were TCR beta CDR3 sequences from RNA transcripts. A set of HTBI primers served as the primers for a first-round RT-PCR of the TCR CDR3. TCRdb fed the multiplex PCR reads into MiXCR, producing one record per CDR3 protein. Here the sample spans hundreds of thousands of distinct CDR3 sequences, around 15% being singletons. Specimen: blood. These receptors originate from a woman aged 18-29 years with Graves' hyperthyroidism.

This clonotype was detected many times. The chain employs TRBV2 and TRBJ2-7, with a tentative D call TRBD1 (6 bases). Trimming took 3 bases from V and 5 from J, leaving 11 bases between them. The CDR3 totals 13 residues. Germline V gene lookup returns CDR1 SNHLY and CDR2 FYNNEI. The CDR3, as DNA: TGTGCCAGCAGTGAGGTGTGGACAGACGAGCAGTACTTC. Its translation: CASSEVWTDEQYF.

The rearrangement links TRBV2 to TRBJ2-6; a possible D gene is TRBD1 (5 bases). Trimming left V 6 bases short and J 0 bases short, with 12 bases between. This CDR3 contains 16 residues. Germline V gene sequence: CDR1 SNHLY, CDR2 FYNNEI. The CDR3 is CASRVGPRSGANVLTF. The CDR3 region has the DNA TGTGCCAGCAGGGTGGGGCCCCGCTCTGGGGCCAACGTCCTGACTTTC.

As for this clonotype: A much bigger clone sits one base away, suggesting this may be a read error. The rearrangement uses TRBV20-1 and TRBJ2-7; a weak D match, TRBD1 (5 bases). V was trimmed by 3 bases and J by 3 bases, leaving 21 bases between them. This CDR3 has 16 amino acids. Germline-derived CDR1 and CDR2 are DFQATT and SNEGSKA (reference sequence). The CDR3 reads CSARRTRAQGGYEQYF. CDR3 nucleotides: TGCAGTGCTAGGAGGACAAGGGCCCAAGGCGGCTACGAGCAGTACTTC.

The table lists this clonotype with a count of one. The rearrangement joins TRBV5-1 to TRBJ1-2; 7 bases match TRBD1. The CDR3 length is 15 residues. V shed 4 bases, J shed 4 bases, and the junction held 10 bases outside the gene matches. The germline V gene has CDR1 SGHRS and CDR2 YFSETQ. The chain's CDR3 is CASSPYRGGSYGYTF. The DNA for the CDR3 is TGCGCCAGCAGCCCCTACAGGGGAGGCAGCTATGGCTACACCTTC.

This clonotype was seen repeatedly, ten times or more. This chain joins TRBV12-3 or TRBV12-4 and TRBJ2-7; D remains unclear. Trimming stripped 5 bases from V and 9 bases from J, with 20 bases between. This CDR3 contains 14 residues. The CDR3 region has the DNA TGTGCCAGCAGTCTACAGAAAAGTCAATCTTCGCAGTACTTC. The encoded protein is CASSLQKSQSSQYF.

The CDR3 DNA follows: TGTGCCAGCAGACAGGGAGGAAACACCATATATTTT. Translated, it gives CASRQGGNTIYF. The J gene is TRBJ1-3, the V gene TRBV12-3 or TRBV12-4, with a tentative D call TRBD1 (6 bases). The CDR3 extends over 12 amino acids. Trimming stripped 6 bases from V and 4 bases from J, with 7 bases between.

This clonotype appeared many times. The J gene is TRBJ2-7, the V gene TRBV28; D not resolved. CDR3 length: 14 amino acids. Germline assignment: CDR1 MDHEN and CDR2 SYDVKM. Trimming pared 4 bases from V and 0 bases from J, leaving 10 bases between. The CDR3 is CASSWFRVSYEQYF. The CDR3 coding sequence is TGTGCCAGCAGTTGGTTCAGAGTCTCCTACGAGCAGTACTTC.

This clonotype was counted between two and nine times. The CDR3 DNA reads TGTGCCAGCAGGGGACAGGGGGCGACCTATGGCTACACCTTC. Its protein is CASRGQGATYGYTF. The chain uses TRBV6-1 and TRBJ1-2; 12 bases line up with TRBD1. The germline V gene has CDR1 MNHNS and CDR2 SASEGT. V shed 6 bases and J 4 bases; nucleotides not matched to a gene: 3. This CDR3 is built from 14 residues.

This sequence joins TRBV27 and TRBJ1-1, with D possibly TRBD1 on 5 matching bases. Germline V gene data show CDR1 as MNHEY and CDR2 as SMNVEV (reference sequence). CDR3 length: 16 residues. Deletions cut 3 bases from V and 2 bases from J, with 16 bases between. Here the CDR3 DNA reads TGTGCCAGCAGTTTCGACCGGGGAGGGGTAAACACTGAAGCTTTCTTT. Residues: CASSFDRGGVNTEAFF.

This clonotype was seen a few times. The chain recombines TRBV7-9 with TRBJ1-1; no reliable D call. This CDR3 spans 12 amino acids. The V gene lost 6 bases and the J gene lost 8 bases, with 13 bases spanning the gap. The V gene's germline CDR1 is SEHNR and CDR2 FQNEAQ (reference sequence). In nucleotides, the CDR3 is TGTGCCAGCAGTTCAACGGGTCTAGAAGCTTTCTTT. Encoded protein: CASSSTGLEAFF. Full variable domain (rest looked up from reference TRBV7-9 and TRBJ1-1): DTGVSQNPRHKITKRGQNVTFRCDPISEHNRLYWYRQTLGQGPEFLTYFQNEAQLEKSRLLSDRFSAERPKGSFSTLEIQRTEQGDSAMYLCASSSTGLEAFFGQGTRLTVV.

On this clonotype itself: This may stem from a read error, because a much larger clone lies one nucleotide away. The V gene is TRBV27, the J gene TRBJ2-1; D remains ambiguous. The V and J ends lost 0 bases and 10 bases respectively, with 10 bases between them. Per germline, CDR1 MNHEY and CDR2 SMNVEV (reference sequence). The CDR3 consists of 13 residues. CDR3 amino acids: CASSLSNDREQFF. In DNA form, the CDR3 reads TGTGCCAGCAGTTTATCGAACGACCGCGAGCAGTTCTTC.

This clonotype was found many times. This chain connects TRBV2 to TRBJ1-2; D remains unclear. In germline, CDR1 is SNHLY, CDR2 FYNNEI. The CDR3 has 12 residues. V dropped 2 bases and J dropped 10 bases, with 11 bases sitting between them. The CDR3 here is CASSERKGHYTF. CDR3 bases: TGTGCCAGCAGTGAAAGAAAGGGCCACTACACCTTC.

The V call is TRBV7-2, the J call TRBJ2-5, with D hard to call. With 5 bases removed from V and 0 bases from J, the gap between germline ends came to 19 bases. Germline V gene data show CDR1 as SGHTA and CDR2 as FQGNSA. The CDR3 has 17 amino acids. The CDR3 DNA sequence: TGTGCCAGCAGCCCAGAGAAATGGGGTTTGTACCAAGAGACCCAGTACTTC. Translating gives CASSPEKWGLYQETQYF. Full variable domain (remainder filled in from reference TRBV7-2 and TRBJ2-5): GAGVSQSPSNKVTEKGKDVELRCDPISGHTALYWYRQSLGQGLEFLIYFQGNSAPDKSGLPSDRFSAERTGGSVSTLTIQRTQQEDSAVYLCASSPEKWGLYQETQYFGPGTRLLVL.

This clonotype was picked up a small number of times. V usage is TRBV6-2 or TRBV6-3 and J usage is TRBJ1-1; 9 bases fit TRBD1. V shed 6 bases and J 1 base; nucleotides not matched to a gene: 6. The CDR3 covers 15 residues. Germline V gives CDR1 MNHEY, CDR2 SVGEGT. Here the CDR3 reads CASRGTGYWNTEAFF. In DNA form, the CDR3 reads TGTGCCAGCAGGGGGACAGGGTATTGGAACACTGAAGCTTTCTTT.

This clonotype was picked up many times. The V gene is TRBV12-3 or TRBV12-4, the J gene TRBJ2-4, with 9 bases aligning to TRBD2. Losses at the gene ends were 2 bases for V and 4 bases for J; bases not matched to a gene: 9. This CDR3 has 17 amino acids. This CDR3 is CASSLLLRGGSKNIQYF. CDR3 DNA sequence: TGTGCCAGCAGTTTATTGTTGCGGGGGGGTTCTAAAAACATTCAGTACTTC.

This clonotype was seen a handful of times. The chain uses TRBV3-1 and TRBJ1-2; tentative D call: TRBD1 (5 bases). Germline assignment: CDR1 LGHDT and CDR2 YNNKEL (reference sequence). The length of the CDR3 is 14 residues. V shed 1 base and J shed 1 base, with 7 bases lying between them. The CDR3 loop is CASSQGDRNYGYTF. The CDR3 nucleotides are TGTGCCAGCAGCCAAGGGGACCGTAACTATGGCTACACCTTC.

Worth noting for this clonotype: Mismatch with germline at one junction end may stem from a read error. The CDR3 DNA is TGTGCCACCAGTGGTTCGGGACTAGCGGGGGCCACAGATACGCAGTATTTT. Translating gives CATSGSGLAGATDTQYF. The J gene is TRBJ2-3, the V gene TRBV6-2 or TRBV6-3, with 14 bases that match TRBD2. The CDR3 extends over 17 amino acids. Germline V gene sequence: CDR1 MNHEY, CDR2 SVGEGT.

V usage is TRBV10-2 and J usage is TRBJ1-2; weak D call: TRBD1 (6 bases). The length of the CDR3 is 15 residues. V was cut by 0 bases and J by 5 bases, with 13 bases left in between. Per germline, CDR1 WSHSY and CDR2 SAAADI. The CDR3, as DNA: TGCGCCAGCAGTGAGTCGAACACCCAGGGGTATGGCTACACCTTC. The encoded protein is CASSESNTQGYGYTF.

The chain is built from TRBV28 and TRBJ2-2; TRBD1 matches at 7 bases. The V gene's germline CDR1 is MDHEN and CDR2 SYDVKM. CDR3 length equals 15 residues. With V trimmed by 6 bases and J by 6 bases, 10 bases remained unmatched. The CDR3 protein is CASRPTGSGPGELFF. Here the CDR3 DNA reads TGTGCCAGCAGACCGACAGGGTCGGGTCCCGGGGAGCTGTTTTTT.

This clonotype was counted many times. J is TRBJ1-2 and V is TRBV18, with a possible D match to TRBD1 (5 bases). CDR3 length: 17 amino acids. Germline CDR1 and CDR2: KGHSH and LQKENI. Trimming pared 5 bases from V and 5 bases from J, leaving 24 bases between. CDR3: CASSGDDGRTRPYGYTF. Here the CDR3 DNA reads TGTGCCAGCTCAGGGGACGACGGGCGAACAAGACCGTATGGCTACACCTTC.

The chain has TRBV7-9 and TRBJ2-1; no reliable D call. The CDR3 loop spans 16 amino acids. Deletions cut 2 bases from V and 0 bases from J, with 11 bases between. CDR1 is SEHNR and CDR2 is FQNEAQ in the germline V gene (reference sequence). CDR3 region: CASSLLSGGSYNEQFF. The DNA for the CDR3 is TGTGCCAGCAGCTTACTTTCCGGCGGCTCCTACAATGAGCAGTTCTTC.

This clonotype was detected many times. This chain joins TRBV5-6 and TRBJ2-7, with no clear D. V dropped 0 bases and J dropped 2 bases, with 6 bases sitting between them. The CDR3 has 13 residues. Looked up from germline, CDR1 is SGHDT and CDR2 is YYEEEE. The CDR3 sequence: CASSLVGPYEQYF. The DNA for the CDR3 is TGTGCCAGCAGCTTGGTGGGCCCCTACGAGCAGTACTTC.

As regards this clonotype: With a much larger clone just one base away, this may be a read error. J is TRBJ2-1 and V is TRBV28; 7 bases are shared with TRBD2. The V segment lost 1 base and the J segment 0 bases; nucleotides outside the gene matches: 18. Per germline, CDR1 MDHEN and CDR2 SYDVKM. This CDR3 is 21 amino acids long. The CDR3 region has the DNA TGTGCCAGCAGTTTATCCCTGCCGGGACTAACGGTTCTAAGCTCCTACAATGAGCAGTTCTTC. As protein: CASSLSLPGLTVLSSYNEQFF.

This clonotype was seen many times. V and J are TRBV7-2 and TRBJ2-3; TRBD1 matches 9 bases. The CDR3 contains 14 residues. CDR1 and CDR2 from the germline V gene are SGHTA and FQGNSA. V lost 4 bases, J lost 5 bases, and 4 bases stayed unmatched. The CDR3 nucleotides read TGTGCCAGCAGCTACCGGGACAGGGAAGATACGCAGTATTTT. As protein: CASSYRDREDTQYF.

V gene TRBV24-1 combines with J gene TRBJ2-2; D uncertain. Germline CDR1 KGHDR, CDR2 SFDVKD. Trimming removed 9 bases at V and 2 bases at J, with 6 bases between. This CDR3 has 12 residues. The CDR3 bases are TGTGCCACCTCGGAAAACACCGGGGAGCTGTTTTTT. Translation: CATSENTGELFF.